Here is one T cell receptor (beta chain) with its context. What it recognizes is unknown. PCR used 60 Vbeta primers and 13 Jbeta primers. The assay was immunoSEQ multiplex PCR, and TCRdb's table has in-frame clones only and misses some. The data show more than 90,000 clones, 60% to 75% seen once. The CDR3 loop spans 15 amino acids. The V gene end was trimmed by 4 bases and the J gene end by 2 bases; junction bases not matched to a gene: 7. Germline loops: CDR1 SGHNT, CDR2 YYREEE (reference sequence). These data come from a study of cytomegalovirus exposure and HLA in healthy donors. The study, taken as a whole, reports: Per published reports, the classifier diagnosed cytomegalovirus status with high specificity and sensitivity. The presence/absence work took it that sequencing depth was about the same across donors.

The sequencing input was PBMCs. This receptor was obtained from a man aged 50-59 years in good health and CMV-seronegative. The chain carries TRBV5-4 and TRBJ1-1; TRBD1 aligns across 8 bases. DNA of the CDR3: TGTGCCAGCAGCACCGGACAGGGAGATAACACTGAAGCTTTCTTT. Translation gives CASSTGQGDNTEAFF. Based on the CDR3 plus reference TRBV5-4 and TRBJ1-1, the full variable domain is ETGVTQSPTHLIKTRGQQVTLRCSSQSGHNTVSWYQQALGQGPQFIFQYYREEENGRGNFPPRFSGLQFPNYSSELNVNALELDDSALYLCASSTGQGDNTEAFFGQGTRLTVV.